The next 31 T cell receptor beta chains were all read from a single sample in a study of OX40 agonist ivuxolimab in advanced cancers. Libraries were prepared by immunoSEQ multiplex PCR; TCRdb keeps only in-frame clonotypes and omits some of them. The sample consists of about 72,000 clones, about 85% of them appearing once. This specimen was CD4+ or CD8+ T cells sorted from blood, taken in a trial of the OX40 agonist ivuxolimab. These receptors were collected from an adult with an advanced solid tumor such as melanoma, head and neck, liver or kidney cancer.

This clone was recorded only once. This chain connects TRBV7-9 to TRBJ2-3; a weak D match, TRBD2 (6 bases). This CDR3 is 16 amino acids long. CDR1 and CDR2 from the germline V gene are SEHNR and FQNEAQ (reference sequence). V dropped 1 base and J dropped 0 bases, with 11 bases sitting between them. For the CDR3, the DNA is TGTGCCAGCAGCTTAGGGTCTAGCGTAAGCACAGATACGCAGTATTTT. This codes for CASSLGSSVSTDTQYF.

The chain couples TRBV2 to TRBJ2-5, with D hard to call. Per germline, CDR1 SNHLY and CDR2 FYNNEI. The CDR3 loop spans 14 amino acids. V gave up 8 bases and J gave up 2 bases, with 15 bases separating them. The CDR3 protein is CASSRDSTQETQYF. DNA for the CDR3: TGTGCCAGCTCCCGTGACTCGACGCAAGAGACCCAGTACTTC.

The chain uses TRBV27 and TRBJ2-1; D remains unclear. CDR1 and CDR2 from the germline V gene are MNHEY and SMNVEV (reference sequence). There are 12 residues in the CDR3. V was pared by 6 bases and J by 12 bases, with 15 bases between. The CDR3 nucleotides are TGTGCCAGCAGCCCTTCGTTCAGTCCGCAGTTCTTC. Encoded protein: CASSPSFSPQFF.

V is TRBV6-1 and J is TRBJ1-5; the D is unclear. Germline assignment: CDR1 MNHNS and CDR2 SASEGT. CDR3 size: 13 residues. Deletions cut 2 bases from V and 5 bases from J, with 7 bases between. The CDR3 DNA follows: TGTGCCAGCAGTGAACAGCCCCATCAGCCCCAGCATTTT. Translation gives CASSEQPHQPQHF.

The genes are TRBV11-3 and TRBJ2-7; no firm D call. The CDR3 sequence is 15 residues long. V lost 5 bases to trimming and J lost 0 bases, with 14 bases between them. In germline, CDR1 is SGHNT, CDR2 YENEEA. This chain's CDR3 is CASSLSVGDSYEQYF. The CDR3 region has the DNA TGTGCCAGCAGCCTATCGGTTGGGGACTCCTACGAGCAGTACTTC.

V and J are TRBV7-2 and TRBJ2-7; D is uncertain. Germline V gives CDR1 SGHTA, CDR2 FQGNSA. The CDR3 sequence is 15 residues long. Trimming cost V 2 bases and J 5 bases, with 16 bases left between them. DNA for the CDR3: TGTGCCAGCAGCTTATTTTGGTCTCATCCCCACGAGCAGTACTTC. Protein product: CASSLFWSHPHEQYF. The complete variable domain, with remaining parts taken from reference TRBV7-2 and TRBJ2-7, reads GAGVSQSPSNKVTEKGKDVELRCDPISGHTALYWYRQSLGQGLEFLIYFQGNSAPDKSGLPSDRFSAERTGGSVSTLTIQRTQQEDSAVYLCASSLFWSHPHEQYFGPGTRLTVT.

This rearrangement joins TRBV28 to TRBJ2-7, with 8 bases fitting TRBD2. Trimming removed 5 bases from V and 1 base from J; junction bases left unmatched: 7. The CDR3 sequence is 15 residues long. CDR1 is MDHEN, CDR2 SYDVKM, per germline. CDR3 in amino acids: CASSRPGLESYEQYF. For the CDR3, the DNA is TGTGCCAGCAGTCGCCCGGGACTAGAGTCCTACGAGCAGTACTTC.

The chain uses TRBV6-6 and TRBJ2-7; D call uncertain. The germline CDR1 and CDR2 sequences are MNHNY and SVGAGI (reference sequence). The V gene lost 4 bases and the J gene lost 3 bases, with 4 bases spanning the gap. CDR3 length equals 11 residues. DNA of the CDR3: TGTGCCAGCAGTTCCCACTACGAGCAGTACTTC. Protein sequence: CASSSHYEQYF.

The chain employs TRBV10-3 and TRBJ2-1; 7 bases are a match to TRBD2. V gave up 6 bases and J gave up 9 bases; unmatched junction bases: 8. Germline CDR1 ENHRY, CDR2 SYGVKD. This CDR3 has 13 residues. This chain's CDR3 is CAIRKLAFGEQFF. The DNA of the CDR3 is TGTGCCATCAGGAAACTAGCGTTCGGTGAGCAGTTCTTC.

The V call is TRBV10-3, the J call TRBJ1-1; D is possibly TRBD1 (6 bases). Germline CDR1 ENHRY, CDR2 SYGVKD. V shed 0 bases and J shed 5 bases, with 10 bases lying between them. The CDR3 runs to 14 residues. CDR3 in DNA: TGTGCCATCAGTGAGTCGGGGCAGGGGACTGAAGCTTTCTTT. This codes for CAISESGQGTEAFF.

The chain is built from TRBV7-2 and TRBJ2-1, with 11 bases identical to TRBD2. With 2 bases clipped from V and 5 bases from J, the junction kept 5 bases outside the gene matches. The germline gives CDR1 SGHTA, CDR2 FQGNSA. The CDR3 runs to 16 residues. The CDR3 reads CASSLSGTSGHNEQFF. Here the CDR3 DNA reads TGTGCCAGCAGCTTATCTGGGACTAGCGGTCACAATGAGCAGTTCTTC. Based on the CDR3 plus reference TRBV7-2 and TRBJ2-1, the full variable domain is GAGVSQSPSNKVTEKGKDVELRCDPISGHTALYWYRQSLGQGLEFLIYFQGNSAPDKSGLPSDRFSAERTGGSVSTLTIQRTQQEDSAVYLCASSLSGTSGHNEQFFGPGTRLTVL.

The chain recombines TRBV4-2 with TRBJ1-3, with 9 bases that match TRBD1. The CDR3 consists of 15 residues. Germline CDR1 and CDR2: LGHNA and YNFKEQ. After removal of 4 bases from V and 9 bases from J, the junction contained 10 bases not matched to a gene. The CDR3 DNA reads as TGTGCCAGCAGCCCTGGGGACAGGGCAGGAGGCACCATATATTTT. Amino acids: CASSPGDRAGGTIYF.

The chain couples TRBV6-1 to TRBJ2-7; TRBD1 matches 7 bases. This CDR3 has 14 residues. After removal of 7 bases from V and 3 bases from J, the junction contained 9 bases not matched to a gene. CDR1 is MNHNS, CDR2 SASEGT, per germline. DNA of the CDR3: TGTGCCAGCACCCCCGGACAGGTAGGCTACGAGCAGTACTTC. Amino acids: CASTPGQVGYEQYF.

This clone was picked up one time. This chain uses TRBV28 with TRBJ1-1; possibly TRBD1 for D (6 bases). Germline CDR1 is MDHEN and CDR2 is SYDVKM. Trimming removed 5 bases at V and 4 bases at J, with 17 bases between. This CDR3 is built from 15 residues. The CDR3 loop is CASSDHGGAGTEAFF. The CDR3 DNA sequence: TGTGCCAGCAGTGATCACGGGGGCGCGGGCACTGAAGCTTTCTTT.

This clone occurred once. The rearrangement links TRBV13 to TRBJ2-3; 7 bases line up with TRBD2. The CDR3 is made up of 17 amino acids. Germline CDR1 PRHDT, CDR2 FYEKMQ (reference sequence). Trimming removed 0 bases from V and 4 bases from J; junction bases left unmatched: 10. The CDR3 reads CASSLGGSLGGADTQYF. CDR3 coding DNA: TGTGCCAGCAGCTTAGGGGGCAGCCTGGGAGGGGCAGATACGCAGTATTTT.

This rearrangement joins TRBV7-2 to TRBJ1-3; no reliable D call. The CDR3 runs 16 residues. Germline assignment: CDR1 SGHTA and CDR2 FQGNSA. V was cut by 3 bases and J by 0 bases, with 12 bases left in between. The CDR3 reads CASSLDRSSSGNTIYF. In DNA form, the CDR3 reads TGTGCCAGCAGCTTGGACCGCTCCTCCTCTGGAAACACCATATATTTT. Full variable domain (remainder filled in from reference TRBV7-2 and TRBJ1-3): GAGVSQSPSNKVTEKGKDVELRCDPISGHTALYWYRQSLGQGLEFLIYFQGNSAPDKSGLPSDRFSAERTGGSVSTLTIQRTQQEDSAVYLCASSLDRSSSGNTIYFGEGSWLTVV.

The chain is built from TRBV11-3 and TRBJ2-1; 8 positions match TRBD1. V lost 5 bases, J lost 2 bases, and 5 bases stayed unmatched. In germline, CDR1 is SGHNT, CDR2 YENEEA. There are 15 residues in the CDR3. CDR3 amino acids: CASSLPTGAYNEQFF. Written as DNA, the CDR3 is TGTGCCAGCAGCCTGCCGACAGGGGCCTACAATGAGCAGTTCTTC.

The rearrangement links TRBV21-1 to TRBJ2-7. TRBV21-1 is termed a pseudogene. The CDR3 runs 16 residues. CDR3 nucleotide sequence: TGTGCCAGCAGCAGCCGGGACGCCATTCGGTCATACGAGCAGTACTTC. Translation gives CASSSRDAIRSYEQYF.

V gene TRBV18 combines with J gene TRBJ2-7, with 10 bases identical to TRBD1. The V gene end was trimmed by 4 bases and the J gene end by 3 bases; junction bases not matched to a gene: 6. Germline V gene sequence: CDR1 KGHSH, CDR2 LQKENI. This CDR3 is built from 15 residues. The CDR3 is CASSLGTGDVYEQYF. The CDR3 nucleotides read TGTGCCAGCTCACTCGGGACAGGGGATGTCTACGAGCAGTACTTC.

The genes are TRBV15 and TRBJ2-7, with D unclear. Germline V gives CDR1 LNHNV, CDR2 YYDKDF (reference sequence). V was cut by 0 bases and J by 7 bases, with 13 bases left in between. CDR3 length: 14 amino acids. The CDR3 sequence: CATSRDRRPWEQYF. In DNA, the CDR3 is TGTGCCACCAGCAGAGATAGACGGCCATGGGAGCAGTACTTC.

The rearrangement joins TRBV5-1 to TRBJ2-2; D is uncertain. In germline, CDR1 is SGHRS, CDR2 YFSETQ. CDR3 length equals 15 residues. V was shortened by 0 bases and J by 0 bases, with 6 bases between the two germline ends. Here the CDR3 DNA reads TGCGCCAGCAGCTTGGGCAGTACGAACACCGGGGAGCTGTTTTTT. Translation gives CASSLGSTNTGELFF.

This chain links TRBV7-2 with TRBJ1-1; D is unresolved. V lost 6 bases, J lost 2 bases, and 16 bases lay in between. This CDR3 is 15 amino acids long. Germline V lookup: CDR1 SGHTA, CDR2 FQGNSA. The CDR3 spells CASRPQSGGNTEAFF. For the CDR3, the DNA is TGTGCCAGCAGGCCGCAGTCTGGCGGAAACACTGAAGCTTTCTTT.

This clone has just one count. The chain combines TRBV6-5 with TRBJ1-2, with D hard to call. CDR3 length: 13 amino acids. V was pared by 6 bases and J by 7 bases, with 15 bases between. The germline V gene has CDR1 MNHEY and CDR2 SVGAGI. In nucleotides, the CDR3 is TGTGCCAGCAGCCACGAGGGTGCGGCTGGCTACACCTTC. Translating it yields CASSHEGAAGYTF.

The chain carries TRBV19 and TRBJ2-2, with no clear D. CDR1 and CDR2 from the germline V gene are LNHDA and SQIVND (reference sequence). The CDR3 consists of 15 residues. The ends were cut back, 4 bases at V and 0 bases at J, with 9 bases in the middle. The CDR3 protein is CASSKQRANTGELFF. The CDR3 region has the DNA TGTGCCAGTAGTAAACAGCGAGCGAACACCGGGGAGCTGTTTTTT.

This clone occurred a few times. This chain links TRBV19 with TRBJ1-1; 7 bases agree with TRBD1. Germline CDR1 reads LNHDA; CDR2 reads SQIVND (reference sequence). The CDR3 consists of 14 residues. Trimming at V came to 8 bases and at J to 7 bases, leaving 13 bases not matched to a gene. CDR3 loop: CASRRSIRDSEAFF. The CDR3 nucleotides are TGTGCCAGTCGCCGGTCTATCCGGGACAGTGAAGCTTTCTTT. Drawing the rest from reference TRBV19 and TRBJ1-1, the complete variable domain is DGGITQSPKYLFRKEGQNVTLSCEQNLNHDAMYWYRQDPGQGLRLIYYSQIVNDFQKGDIAEGYSVSREKKESFPLTVTSAQKNPTAFYLCASRRSIRDSEAFFGQGTRLTVV.

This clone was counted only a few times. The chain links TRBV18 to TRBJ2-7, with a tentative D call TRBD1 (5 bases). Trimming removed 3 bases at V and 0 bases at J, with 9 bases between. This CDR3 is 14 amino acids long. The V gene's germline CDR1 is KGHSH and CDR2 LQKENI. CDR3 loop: CASSPQTASYEQYF. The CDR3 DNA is TGTGCCAGCTCACCCCAGACAGCCTCCTACGAGCAGTACTTC. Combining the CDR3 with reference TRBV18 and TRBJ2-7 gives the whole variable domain NAGVMQNPRHLVRRRGQEARLRCSPMKGHSHVYWYRQLPEEGLKFMVYLQKENIIDESGMPKERFSAEFPKEGPSILRIQQVVRGDSAAYFCASSPQTASYEQYFGPGTRLTVT.

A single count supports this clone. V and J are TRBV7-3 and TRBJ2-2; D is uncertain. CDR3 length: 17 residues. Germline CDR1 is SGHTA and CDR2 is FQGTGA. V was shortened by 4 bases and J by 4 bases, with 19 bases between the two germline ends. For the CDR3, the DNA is TGTGCCAGCAGCTCCAGCGCGACGACGACTTCCACCGGGGAGCTGTTTTTT. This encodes CASSSSATTTSTGELFF.

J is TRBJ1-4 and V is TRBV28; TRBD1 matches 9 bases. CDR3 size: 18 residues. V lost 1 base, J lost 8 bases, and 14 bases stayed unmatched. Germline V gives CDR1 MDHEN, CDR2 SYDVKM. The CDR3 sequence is CASSLYLLGQGGREKLFF. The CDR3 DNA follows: TGTGCCAGCAGTTTATACTTGCTGGGACAGGGCGGCAGGGAAAAACTGTTTTTT.

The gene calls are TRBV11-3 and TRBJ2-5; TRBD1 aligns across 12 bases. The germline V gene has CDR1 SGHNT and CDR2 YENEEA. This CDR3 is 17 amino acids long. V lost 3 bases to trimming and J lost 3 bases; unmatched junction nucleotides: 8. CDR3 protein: CASSLGQGAGRKETQYF. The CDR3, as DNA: TGTGCCAGCAGCTTGGGACAGGGGGCGGGTCGTAAAGAGACCCAGTACTTC.

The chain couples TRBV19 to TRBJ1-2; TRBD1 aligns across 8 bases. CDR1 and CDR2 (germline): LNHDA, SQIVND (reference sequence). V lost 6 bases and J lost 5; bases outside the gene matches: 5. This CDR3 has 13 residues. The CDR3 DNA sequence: TGTGCCAGTAGCCTGACAGGGGAGTATGGCTACACCTTC. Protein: CASSLTGEYGYTF.

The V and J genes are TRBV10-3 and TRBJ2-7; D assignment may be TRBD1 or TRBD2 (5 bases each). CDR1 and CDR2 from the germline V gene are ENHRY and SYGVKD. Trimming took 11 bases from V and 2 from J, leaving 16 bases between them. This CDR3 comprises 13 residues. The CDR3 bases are TGTGCCGCAACCGGGACCACAACCTACGAGCAGTACTTC. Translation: CAATGTTTYEQYF.